This note documents a single T cell receptor (beta chain) sequence. The CDR3 is 13 residues long. The V gene lost 4 bases and the J gene lost 0 bases, with 4 bases spanning the gap. Per germline, CDR1 LNHDA and CDR2 SQIVND (reference sequence). The sample originates from a study of blood T cell repertoires in COVID-19. Profiling relied on immunoSEQ multiplex PCR, and the TCRdb table lists in-frame clones only, not all of them. The table includes approximately 300,000 clones, more than 90% detected once. What was sequenced was PBMCs or T cells enriched from blood (not recorded which). The TCR was taken from a man between 60 and 70 years old who had recovered from COVID-19. The rearrangement joins TRBV19 to TRBJ2-1; D call uncertain. CDR3 sequence: CASSKSSYNEQFF. The CDR3 DNA sequence: TGTGCCAGTAGTAAGAGCTCCTACAATGAGCAGTTCTTC.